The sequence of this T cell receptor beta chain was determined in a study of shared T cell receptors in the human thymus. Germline V lookup: CDR1 SGHTA, CDR2 FQGNSA. The CDR3 length is 15 residues. After removal of 5 bases from V and 2 bases from J, the junction contained 7 bases not matched to a gene. TCRdb's table, derived via immunoSEQ multiplex PCR, lists solely in-frame clones and lacks some. Of approximately 660,000 clones listed, around nine tenths are singletons. These data were also reused for a study on human thymus T cells. That work adds: Thymus specimens were resections from corrective heart surgery. Across thymic and blood repertoires, the usage of V and J genes appeared to be biased. Overlap was high between thymic repertoires from unrelated individuals, as reported in related research.

Sequenced: thymocytes. The rearrangement links TRBV7-2 to TRBJ2-7, with 9 nucleotides matching TRBD2. The sequence came from a boy in the first two years of life with a congenital heart defect. The DNA for the CDR3 is TGTGCCAGCAGCCTGACAGGGACTAGCACCTACGAGCAGTACTTC. It specifies CASSLTGTSTYEQYF.